The rows below give T cell receptor beta chains drawn from one sample of a study of spatial heterogeneity in lung cancer. TCRdb analysed the 5' RACE reads with MiXCR anew, one entry per CDR3 protein. The sample includes some 39,000 distinct CDR3 sequences, 6.8% seen only once; the top ten take around 45%. This material consisted of PBMCs, taken at surgery. Receptor source: a female donor with early-stage non-small cell lung cancer. CDR3s include the opening cysteine and the closing phenylalanine or tryptophan. A D gene is named only where the DNA matches it firmly. Clone size is stated in some rows and not others, as once, few, many or a class when expanded.

>TRBV20-1|many|TRBJ1-4|-
TGCAGTGCTAGTCTTTTCCGGGCCGGAGCAACTAATGAAAAACTGTTTTTT
CSASLFRAGATNEKLFF
>TRBV12-3/TRBV12-4|many|TRBJ1-2|-
TGTGCCAGCAGTTTCAACAGGAAGGGCTACACCTTC
CASSFNRKGYTF
>TRBV11-2|many|TRBJ2-1|-
TGTGCCAGCAGCTCGTATAGCGGAACCTACAATGAGCAGTTCTTC
CASSSYSGTYNEQFF
>TRBV7-9|-|TRBJ1-4|-
TGTGCCAGCAGCGCATGGACAGACGCAACTAATGAAAAACTGTTTTTT
CASSAWTDATNEKLFF
>TRBV10-2|few|TRBJ1-2|-
TGCGCCAGCAGTGCGGCAATGACAGGAAGCTATGGCTACACCTTC
CASSAAMTGSYGYTF
>TRBV5-1|few|TRBJ2-5|TRBD1
TGCGCCACCGGGACAGGGCTCCTTCAAGAGACCCAGTACTTC
CATGTGLLQETQYF
>TRBV5-1|many|TRBJ1-2|-
TGCGCCAGCAGCTTGGCCTTGGATCCCTATGGCTACACCTTC
CASSLALDPYGYTF
>TRBV7-9|many|TRBJ2-1|TRBD2
TGTGCCAGCTCGCCCCGGGGGGGCGGCGAGAATGAGCAGTTCTTC
CASSPRGGGENEQFF
>TRBV18|-|TRBJ1-5|-
TGTGCCAGCTCACCGTATAGTCTGGGGGATAGCAATCAGCCCCAGCATTTT
CASSPYSLGDSNQPQHF
>TRBV19|many|TRBJ1-1|TRBD1
TGTGCCAGTAGTTACAGGGGTACGGAAGCTTTCTTT
CASSYRGTEAFF
>TRBV12-3/TRBV12-4|-|TRBJ2-3|-
TGTGCCAGCAGTTTTGTGGCTAACACAGATACGCAGTATTTT
CASSFVANTDTQYF
>TRBV13|-|TRBJ2-3|-
TGTGCCAGCAGCCAATTTACAGATACGCAGTATTTT
CASSQFTDTQYF
>TRBV10-3|-|TRBJ2-7|-
TGTGCCATCAGTGGGGACCCCCTAAAAGAGCAGTACTTC
CAISGDPLKEQYF
>TRBV18|-|TRBJ1-1|-
TGTGCCAGCTCACCGTCCCTGACGTGGGGAATGAACACTGAAGCTTTCTTT
CASSPSLTWGMNTEAFF
>TRBV6-1|many|TRBJ1-6|TRBD1
TGTGCCAGCAGTGAAACAGGGGCGAGGGTCCACTTT
CASSETGARVHF
>TRBV20-1|many|TRBJ1-5|-
TGCAGTGCTGCAGGGGTTCAGCCCCAGCATTTT
CSAAGVQPQHF
>TRBV12-3/TRBV12-4|many|TRBJ1-1|-
TGTGCCAGCAGTGGGACATCCGAAGCTTTCTTT
CASSGTSEAFF
>TRBV5-6|many|TRBJ1-1|-
TGTGCCAGCAGCTTGGAACCGTCAGGGAACACTGAAGCTTTCTTT
CASSLEPSGNTEAFF
>TRBV7-2|many|TRBJ1-1|-
TGTGCCAGCAGCTTAAGGCAGGGAGCGACTGAAGCTTTCTTT
CASSLRQGATEAFF
>TRBV20-1|few|TRBJ1-1|-
TGCAGTGCTCCCCAGAACACTGAAGCTTTCTTT
CSAPQNTEAFF
>TRBV11-2|-|TRBJ2-7|TRBD2
TGTGCCAGCAGCTTAAGGGTAGCGGGGTTTCCTCACTCCTACGAGCAGTACTTC
CASSLRVAGFPHSYEQYF
>TRBV7-9|many|TRBJ2-3|TRBD1
TGTGCCAGCAGCCACTGGACAGGGCGCGCAGATACGCAGTATTTT
CASSHWTGRADTQYF
>TRBV5-1|few|TRBJ2-2|-
TGCGCCAGCAGTGAGAGCCTGAACACCGGGGAGCTGTTTTTT
CASSESLNTGELFF
>TRBV10-1|-|TRBJ2-5|-
TGCGCCAGCAGTGAAGGGGGGCAGGGGCAAGAGACCCAGTACTTC
CASSEGGQGQETQYF